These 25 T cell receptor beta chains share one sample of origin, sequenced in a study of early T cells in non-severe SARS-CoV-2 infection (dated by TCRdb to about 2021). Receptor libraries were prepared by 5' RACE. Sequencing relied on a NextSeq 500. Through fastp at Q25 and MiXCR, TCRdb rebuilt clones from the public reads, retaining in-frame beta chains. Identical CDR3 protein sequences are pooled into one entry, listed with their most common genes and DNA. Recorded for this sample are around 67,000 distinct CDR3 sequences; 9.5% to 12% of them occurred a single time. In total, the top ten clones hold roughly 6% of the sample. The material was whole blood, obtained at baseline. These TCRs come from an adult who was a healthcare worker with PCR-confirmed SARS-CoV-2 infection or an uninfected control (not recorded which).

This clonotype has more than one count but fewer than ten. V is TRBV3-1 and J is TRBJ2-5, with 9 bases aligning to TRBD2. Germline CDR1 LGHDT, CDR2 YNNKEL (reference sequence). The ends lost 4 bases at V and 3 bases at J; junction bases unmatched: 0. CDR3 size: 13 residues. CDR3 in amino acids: CASSRLAEETQYF. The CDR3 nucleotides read TGTGCCAGCAGCCGACTAGCGGAAGAGACCCAGTACTTC.

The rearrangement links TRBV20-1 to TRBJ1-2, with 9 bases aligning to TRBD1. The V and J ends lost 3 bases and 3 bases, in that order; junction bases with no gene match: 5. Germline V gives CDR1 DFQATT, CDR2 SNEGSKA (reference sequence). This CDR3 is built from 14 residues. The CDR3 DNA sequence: TGCAGTGCTAGTCGAAGGGACAGGGACTATGGCTACACCTTC. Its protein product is CSASRRDRDYGYTF.

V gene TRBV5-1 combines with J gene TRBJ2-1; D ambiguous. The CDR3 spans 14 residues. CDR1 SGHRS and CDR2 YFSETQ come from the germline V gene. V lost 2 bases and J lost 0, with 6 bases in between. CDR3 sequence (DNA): TGCGCCAGCAGCTTAAGGGACTCCTACAATGAGCAGTTCTTC. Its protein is CASSLRDSYNEQFF.

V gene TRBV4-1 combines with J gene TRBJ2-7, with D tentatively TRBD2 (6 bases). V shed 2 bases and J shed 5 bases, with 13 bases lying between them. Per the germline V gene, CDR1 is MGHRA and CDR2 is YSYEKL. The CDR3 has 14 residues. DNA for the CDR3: TGCGCCAGCAGCCAAATGGGACTTGGGCACGAGCAGTACTTC. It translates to CASSQMGLGHEQYF.

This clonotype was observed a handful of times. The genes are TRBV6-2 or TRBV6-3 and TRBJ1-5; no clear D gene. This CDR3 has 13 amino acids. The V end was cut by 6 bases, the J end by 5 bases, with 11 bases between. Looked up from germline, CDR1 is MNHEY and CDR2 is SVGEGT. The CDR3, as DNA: TGTGCCAGCAGAAGGACCTCTCATCAGCCCCAGCATTTT. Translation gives CASRRTSHQPQHF.

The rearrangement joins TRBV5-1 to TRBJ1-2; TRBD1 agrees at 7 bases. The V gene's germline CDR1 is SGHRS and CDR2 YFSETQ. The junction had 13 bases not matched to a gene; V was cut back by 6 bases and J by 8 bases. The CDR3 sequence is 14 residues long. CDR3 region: CASTTTGDSVGYTF. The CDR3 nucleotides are TGCGCCAGCACTACAACAGGGGATAGTGTCGGCTACACCTTC.

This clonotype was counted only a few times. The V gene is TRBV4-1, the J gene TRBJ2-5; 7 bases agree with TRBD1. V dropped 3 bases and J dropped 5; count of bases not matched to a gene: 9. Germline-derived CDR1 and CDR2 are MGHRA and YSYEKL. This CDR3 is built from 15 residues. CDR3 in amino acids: CASSHRQGPRETQYF. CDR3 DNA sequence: TGCGCCAGCAGCCACCGACAGGGCCCCCGGGAGACCCAGTACTTC.

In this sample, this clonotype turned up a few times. The CDR3 sequence: CASSGYGSSYEQYF. CDR3 DNA sequence: TGTGCCAGCAGTGGATATGGGAGCTCCTACGAGCAGTACTTC. The genes are TRBV6-1 and TRBJ2-7; the D gene is possibly TRBD2 (5 bases). Trimming shortened V by 4 bases and J by 0 bases, and 10 bases separated the two germline ends. This CDR3 contains 14 residues. Germline CDR1 is MNHNS and CDR2 is SASEGT.

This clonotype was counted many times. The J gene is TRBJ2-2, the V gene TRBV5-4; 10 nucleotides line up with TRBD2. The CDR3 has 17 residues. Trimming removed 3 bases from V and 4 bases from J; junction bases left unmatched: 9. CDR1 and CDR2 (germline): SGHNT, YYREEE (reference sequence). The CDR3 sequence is CASSSRLAGVGTGELFF. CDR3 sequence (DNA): TGTGCCAGCAGCTCACGGCTAGCGGGAGTCGGCACCGGGGAGCTGTTTTTT. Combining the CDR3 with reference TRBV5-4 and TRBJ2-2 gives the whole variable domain ETGVTQSPTHLIKTRGQQVTLRCSSQSGHNTVSWYQQALGQGPQFIFQYYREEENGRGNFPPRFSGLQFPNYSSELNVNALELDDSALYLCASSSRLAGVGTGELFFGEGSRLTVL.

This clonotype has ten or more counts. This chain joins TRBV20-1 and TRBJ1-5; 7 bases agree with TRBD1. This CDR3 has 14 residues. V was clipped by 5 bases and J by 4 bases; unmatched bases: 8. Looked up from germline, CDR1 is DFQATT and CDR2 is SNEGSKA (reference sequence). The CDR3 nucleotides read TGCAGTGCTCACCAGGGGGGGACTAATCAGCCCCAGCATTTT. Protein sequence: CSAHQGGTNQPQHF.

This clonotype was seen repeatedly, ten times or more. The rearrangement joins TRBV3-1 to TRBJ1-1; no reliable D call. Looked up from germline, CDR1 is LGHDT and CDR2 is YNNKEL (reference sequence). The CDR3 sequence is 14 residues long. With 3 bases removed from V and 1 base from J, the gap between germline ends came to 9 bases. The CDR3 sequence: CASSQGLWNTEAFF. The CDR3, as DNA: TGTGCCAGCAGCCAGGGGTTATGGAACACTGAAGCTTTCTTT. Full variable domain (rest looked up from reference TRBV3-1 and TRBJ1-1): DTAVSQTPKYLVTQMGNDKSIKCEQNLGHDTMYWYKQDSKKFLKIMFSYNNKELIINETVPNRFSPKSPDKAHLNLHINSLELGDSAVYFCASSQGLWNTEAFFGQGTRLTVV.

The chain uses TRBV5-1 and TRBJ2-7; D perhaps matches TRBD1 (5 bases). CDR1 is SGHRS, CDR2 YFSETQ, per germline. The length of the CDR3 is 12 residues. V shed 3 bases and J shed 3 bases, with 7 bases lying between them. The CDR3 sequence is CASSWGNYEQYF. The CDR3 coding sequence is TGCGCCAGCAGCTGGGGCAACTACGAGCAGTACTTC.

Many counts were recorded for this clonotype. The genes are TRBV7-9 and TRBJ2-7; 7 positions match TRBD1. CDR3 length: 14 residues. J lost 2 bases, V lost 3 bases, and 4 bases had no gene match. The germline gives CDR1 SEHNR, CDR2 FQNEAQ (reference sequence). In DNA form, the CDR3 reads TGTGCCAGCAGCTTCGGGACAGCACCCTACGAGCAGTACTTC. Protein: CASSFGTAPYEQYF.

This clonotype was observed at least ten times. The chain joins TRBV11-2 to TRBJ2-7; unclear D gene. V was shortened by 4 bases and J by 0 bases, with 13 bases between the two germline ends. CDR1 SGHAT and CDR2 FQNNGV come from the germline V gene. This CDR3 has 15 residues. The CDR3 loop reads CASSSRGISSYEQYF. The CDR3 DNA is TGTGCCAGCAGCTCCCGTGGGATAAGCTCCTACGAGCAGTACTTC.

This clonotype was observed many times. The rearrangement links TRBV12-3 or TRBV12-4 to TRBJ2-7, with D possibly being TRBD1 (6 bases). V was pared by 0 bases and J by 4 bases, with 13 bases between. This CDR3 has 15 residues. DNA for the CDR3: TGTGCCAGCAGTTTAGCGAGGCAGGGGCCGTACGAGCAGTACTTC. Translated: CASSLARQGPYEQYF.

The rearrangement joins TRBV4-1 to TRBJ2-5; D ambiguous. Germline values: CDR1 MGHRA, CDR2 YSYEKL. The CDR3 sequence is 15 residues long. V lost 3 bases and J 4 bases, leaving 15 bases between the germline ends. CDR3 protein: CASSQRMSYLETQYF. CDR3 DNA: TGCGCCAGCAGCCAGAGGATGAGCTACCTAGAGACCCAGTACTTC.

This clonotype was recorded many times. DNA for the CDR3: TGTGCCAGCTCACCGCCCCATCTCAGAGAGACCCAGTACTTC. This codes for CASSPPHLRETQYF. V usage is TRBV18 and J usage is TRBJ2-5; the D is unclear. V gave up 3 bases and J gave up 4 bases, with 12 bases separating them. Germline values: CDR1 KGHSH, CDR2 LQKENI. The CDR3 has 14 residues.

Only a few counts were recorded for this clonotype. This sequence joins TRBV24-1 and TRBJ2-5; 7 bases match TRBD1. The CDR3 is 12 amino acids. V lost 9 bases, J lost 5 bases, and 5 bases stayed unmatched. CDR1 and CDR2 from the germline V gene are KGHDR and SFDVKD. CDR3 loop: CATEGARETQYF. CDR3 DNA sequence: TGTGCCACCGAGGGGGCGCGTGAGACCCAGTACTTC.

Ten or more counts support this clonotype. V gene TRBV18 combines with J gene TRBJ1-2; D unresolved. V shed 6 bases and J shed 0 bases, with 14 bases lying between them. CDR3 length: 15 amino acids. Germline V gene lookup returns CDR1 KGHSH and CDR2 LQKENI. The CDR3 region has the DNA TGTGCCAGCTCCCACGGGAGCGGAGCTAACTATGGCTACACCTTC. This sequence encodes CASSHGSGANYGYTF.

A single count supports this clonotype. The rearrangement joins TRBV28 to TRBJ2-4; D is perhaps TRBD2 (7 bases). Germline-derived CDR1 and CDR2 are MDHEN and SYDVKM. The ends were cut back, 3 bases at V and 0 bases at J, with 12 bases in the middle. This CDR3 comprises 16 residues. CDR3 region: CASSFSGGAAKNIQYF. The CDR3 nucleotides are TGTGCCAGCAGTTTCTCGGGGGGCGCAGCCAAAAACATTCAGTACTTC.

CDR3 sequence reads: CASSQVYGTSGISDTQYF. CDR3 nucleotides: TGCGCCAGCAGCCAAGTATACGGGACTAGCGGGATTTCAGATACGCAGTATTTT. The chain carries TRBV4-3 and TRBJ2-3, with TRBD2 identical over 13 bases. The V segment lost 1 base and the J segment 4 bases; nucleotides outside the gene matches: 8. Germline loops: CDR1 LGHNA, CDR2 YSLEER. The CDR3 is made up of 18 amino acids.

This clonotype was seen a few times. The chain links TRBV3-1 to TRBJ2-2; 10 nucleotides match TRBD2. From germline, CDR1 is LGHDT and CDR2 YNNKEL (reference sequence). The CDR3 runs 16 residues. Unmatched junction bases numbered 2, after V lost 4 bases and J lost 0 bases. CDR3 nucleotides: TGTGCCAGCAGCCCTACTAGCGGGACGAACACCGGGGAGCTGTTTTTT. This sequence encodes CASSPTSGTNTGELFF.

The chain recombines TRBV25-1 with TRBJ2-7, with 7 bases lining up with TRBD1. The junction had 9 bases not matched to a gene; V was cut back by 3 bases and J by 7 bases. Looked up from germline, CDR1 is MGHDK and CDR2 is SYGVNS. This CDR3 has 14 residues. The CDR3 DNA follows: TGTGCCAGCAGTGACCCACAACCGGGACAGGAGCAGTACTTC. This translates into CASSDPQPGQEQYF.

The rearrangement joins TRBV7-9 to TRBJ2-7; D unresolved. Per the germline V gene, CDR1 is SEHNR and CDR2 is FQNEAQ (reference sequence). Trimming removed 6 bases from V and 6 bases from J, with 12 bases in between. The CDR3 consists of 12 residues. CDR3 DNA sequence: TGTGCCAGCAGTCGTCACCCGGGCGAGCAGTACTTC. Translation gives CASSRHPGEQYF.

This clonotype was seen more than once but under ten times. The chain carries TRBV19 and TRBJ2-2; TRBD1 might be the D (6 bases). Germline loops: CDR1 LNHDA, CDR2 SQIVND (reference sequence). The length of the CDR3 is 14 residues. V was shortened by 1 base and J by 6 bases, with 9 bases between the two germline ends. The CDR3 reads CASSIARGPGELFF. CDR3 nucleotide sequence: TGTGCCAGTAGTATAGCCAGGGGACCCGGGGAGCTGTTTTTT.